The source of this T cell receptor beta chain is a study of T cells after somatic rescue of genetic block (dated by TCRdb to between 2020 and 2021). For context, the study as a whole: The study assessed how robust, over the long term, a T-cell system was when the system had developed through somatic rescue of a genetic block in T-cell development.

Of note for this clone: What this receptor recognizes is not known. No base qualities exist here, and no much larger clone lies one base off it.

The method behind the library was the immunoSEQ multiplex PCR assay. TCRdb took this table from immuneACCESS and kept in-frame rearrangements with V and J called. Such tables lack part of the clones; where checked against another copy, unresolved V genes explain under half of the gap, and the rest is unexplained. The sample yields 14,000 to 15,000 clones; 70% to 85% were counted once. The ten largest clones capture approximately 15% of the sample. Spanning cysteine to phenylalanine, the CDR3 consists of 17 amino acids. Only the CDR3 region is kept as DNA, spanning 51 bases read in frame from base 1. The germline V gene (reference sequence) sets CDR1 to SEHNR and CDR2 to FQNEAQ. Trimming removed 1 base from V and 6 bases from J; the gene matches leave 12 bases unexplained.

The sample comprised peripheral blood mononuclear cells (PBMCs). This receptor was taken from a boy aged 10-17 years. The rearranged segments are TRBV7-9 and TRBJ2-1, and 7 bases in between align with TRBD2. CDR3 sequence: CASSLDSGLADVNEQFF. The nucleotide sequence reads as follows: TGTGCCAGCAGCTTAGACTCCGGGCTAGCGGATGTCAATGAGCAGTTCTTC.